The rows below give T cell receptor beta chains drawn from one sample of a study of blood T cell repertoires in COVID-19. Assay: immunoSEQ multiplex PCR; the TCRdb copy retains only in-frame clones and omits some. The table lists nearly 250,000 clones, about 89% of them singletons. Sample: peripheral blood. These receptors were taken from a woman aged 55-69 years who had recovered from COVID-19. Each CDR3 is given with its conserved first and last residue. The D gene is left open where the match is weak.

J gene | V gene | D gene | CDR3 protein
TRBJ1-4 | TRBV4-1 | TRBD1 | CASSRAAGGHEKLFF
TRBJ1-6 | TRBV28 | . | CASSLDSLGRDNSPLHF
TRBJ2-5 | TRBV7-2 | . | CASSLNGGEETQYF
TRBJ2-7 | TRBV28 | TRBD1 | CASSFDTWDRGNEQYF
TRBJ2-2 | TRBV7-3 | . | CASSRDNSAGELFF
TRBJ2-1 | TRBV12-3/TRBV12-4 | TRBD1 | CASSRTGGEQFF
TRBJ2-7 | TRBV11-2 | . | CASSLAQVPYEQYF
TRBJ1-6 | TRBV11-2 | . | CASTPRRGRLYSPLHF
TRBJ1-1 | TRBV7-8 | . | CASSRGGDEAFF
TRBJ2-5 | TRBV2 | . | CASRWLETQYF
TRBJ2-5 | TRBV6-2/TRBV6-3 | TRBD2 | CASSPAGAPETQYF
TRBJ2-1 | TRBV5-1 | TRBD2 | CASRRTSGDNEQFF
TRBJ1-2 | TRBV28 | TRBD1 | CASRTGGRYGYTF
TRBJ2-7 | TRBV18 | TRBD1 | CASSVGQGYEQYF
TRBJ1-5 | TRBV11-2 | . | CASSQSLGRDTYQPQHF
TRBJ2-3 | TRBV7-2 | TRBD2 | CASQRDLLGDTQYF
TRBJ2-6 | TRBV18 | . | CASSPLFGSGGISASGANVLTF
TRBJ2-1 | TRBV3-1/TRBV3-2 | TRBD2 | CASSQDRLAGYNEQFF
TRBJ1-5 | TRBV2 | . | CASKVLFNQPQHF
TRBJ1-1 | TRBV7-3 | TRBD1 | CASSDRQGIMNTEAFF
TRBJ2-7 | TRBV4-1 | TRBD2 | CASSQGTSGGSYEQYF
TRBJ2-1 | TRBV5-1 | . | CASSLTRDNYNEQFF
TRBJ1-2 | TRBV3-1/TRBV3-2 | . | CASSQSRGGYGYTF
TRBJ2-7 | TRBV7-2 | . | CASRSTGPPYEQYF
TRBJ2-7 | TRBV2 | TRBD2 | CASSRGLAGSYEQYF
TRBJ1-5 | TRBV4-1 | TRBD1 | CASSRGQGSQPQHF
TRBJ2-7 | TRBV4-1 | TRBD2 | CASSQSSGALSYEQYF
TRBJ2-2 | TRBV19 | TRBD2 | CASSRHGLAGGLVTGELFF
TRBJ1-5 | TRBV3-1/TRBV3-2 | . | CASSRAGYSNQPQHF
TRBJ1-5 | TRBV5-8 | . | CASSLDRTVPNQPQHF
TRBJ1-2 | TRBV9 | TRBD1 | CASSEMQGAVAGYTF
TRBJ1-5 | TRBV7-9 | . | CASSLSTGSNQPQHF
TRBJ2-2 | TRBV7-8 | TRBD2 | CASSLFGTSGGAGTGELFF
TRBJ2-7 | TRBV9 | TRBD1 | CASSVIGTGFHEQYF
TRBJ2-2 | TRBV9 | . | CASSVVSGPNTGELFF
TRBJ1-5 | TRBV19 | TRBD1 | CASNPRQGGYNQPQHF